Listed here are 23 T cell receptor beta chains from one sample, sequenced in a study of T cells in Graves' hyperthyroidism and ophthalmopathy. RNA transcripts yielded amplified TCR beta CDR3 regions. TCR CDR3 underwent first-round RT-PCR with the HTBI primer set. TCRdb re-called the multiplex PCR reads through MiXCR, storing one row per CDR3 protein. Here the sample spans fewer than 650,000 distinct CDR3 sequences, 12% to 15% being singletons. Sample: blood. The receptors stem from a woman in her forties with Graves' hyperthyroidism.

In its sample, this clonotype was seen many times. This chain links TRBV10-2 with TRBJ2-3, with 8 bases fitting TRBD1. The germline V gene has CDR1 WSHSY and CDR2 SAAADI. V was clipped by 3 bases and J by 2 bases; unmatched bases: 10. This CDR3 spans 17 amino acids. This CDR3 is CASSEAFGTGDTDTQYF. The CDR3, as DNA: TGCGCCAGCAGTGAAGCTTTCGGGACAGGAGACACAGATACGCAGTATTTT.

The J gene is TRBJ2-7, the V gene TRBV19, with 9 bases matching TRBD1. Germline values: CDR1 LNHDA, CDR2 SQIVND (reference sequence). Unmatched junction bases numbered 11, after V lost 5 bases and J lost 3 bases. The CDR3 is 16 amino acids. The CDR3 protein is CASSPGQGIRNYEQYF. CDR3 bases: TGTGCCAGTAGTCCTGGACAGGGGATAAGGAACTACGAGCAGTACTTC.

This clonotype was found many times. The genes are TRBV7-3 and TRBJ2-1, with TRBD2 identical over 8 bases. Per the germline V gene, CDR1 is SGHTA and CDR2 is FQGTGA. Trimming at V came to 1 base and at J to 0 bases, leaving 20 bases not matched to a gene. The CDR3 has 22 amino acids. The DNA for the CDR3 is TGTGCCAGCAGCTTAAAAAGGAGAGCGGGAGTCATCGGGAAGAGCTCCTACAATGAGCAGTTCTTC. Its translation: CASSLKRRAGVIGKSSYNEQFF.

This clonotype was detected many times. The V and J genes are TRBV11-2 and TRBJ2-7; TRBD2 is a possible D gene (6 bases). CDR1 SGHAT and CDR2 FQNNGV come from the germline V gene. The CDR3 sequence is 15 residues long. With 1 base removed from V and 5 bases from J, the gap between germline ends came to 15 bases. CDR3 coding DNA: TGTGCCAGCAGCTTAGGCGGGACCACTACTCACGAGCAGTACTTC. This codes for CASSLGGTTTHEQYF. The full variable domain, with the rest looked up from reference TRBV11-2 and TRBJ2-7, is EAGVAQSPRYKIIEKRQSVAFWCNPISGHATLYWYQQILGQGPKLLIQFQNNGVVDDSQLPKDRFSAERLKGVDSTLKIQPAKLEDSAVYLCASSLGGTTTHEQYFGPGTRLTVT.

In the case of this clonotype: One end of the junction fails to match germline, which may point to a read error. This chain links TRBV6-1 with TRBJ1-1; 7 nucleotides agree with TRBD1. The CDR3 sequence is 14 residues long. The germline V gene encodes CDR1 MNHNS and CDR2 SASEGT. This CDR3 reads CASSEGGAYTEAFF. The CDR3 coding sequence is TGTGCCAGCAGCGAAGGGGGCGCGTACACTGAAGCTTTCTTT.

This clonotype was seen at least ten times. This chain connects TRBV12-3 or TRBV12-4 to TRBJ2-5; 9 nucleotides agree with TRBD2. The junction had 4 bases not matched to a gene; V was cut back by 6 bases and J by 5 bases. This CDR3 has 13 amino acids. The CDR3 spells CASRSSGTETQYF. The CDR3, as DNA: TGTGCCAGCAGATCTAGCGGGACGGAGACCCAGTACTTC.

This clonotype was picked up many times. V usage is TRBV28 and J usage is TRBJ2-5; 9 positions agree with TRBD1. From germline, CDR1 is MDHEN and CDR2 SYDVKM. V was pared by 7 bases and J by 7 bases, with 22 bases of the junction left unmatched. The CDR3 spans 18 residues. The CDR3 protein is CASTTIRDRVGPAGTQYF. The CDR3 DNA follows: TGTGCCAGCACCACCATCCGGGACAGGGTAGGGCCTGCGGGGACCCAGTACTTC.

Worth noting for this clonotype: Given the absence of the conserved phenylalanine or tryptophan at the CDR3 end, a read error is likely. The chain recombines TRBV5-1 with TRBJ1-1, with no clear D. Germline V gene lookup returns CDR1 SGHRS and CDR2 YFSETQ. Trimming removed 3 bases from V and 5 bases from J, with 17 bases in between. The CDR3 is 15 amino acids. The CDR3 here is CASSSIGVSHTEAFL. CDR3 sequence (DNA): TGCGCCAGCAGCTCGATCGGGGTTTCACATACTGAAGCTTTCCTT.

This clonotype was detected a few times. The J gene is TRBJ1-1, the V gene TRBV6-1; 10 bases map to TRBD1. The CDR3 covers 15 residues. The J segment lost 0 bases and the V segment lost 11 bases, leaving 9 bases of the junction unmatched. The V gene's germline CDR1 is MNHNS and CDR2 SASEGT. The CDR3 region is CAARDRGGVNTEAFF. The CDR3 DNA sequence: TGTGCCGCGAGGGACAGGGGAGGTGTGAACACTGAAGCTTTCTTT.

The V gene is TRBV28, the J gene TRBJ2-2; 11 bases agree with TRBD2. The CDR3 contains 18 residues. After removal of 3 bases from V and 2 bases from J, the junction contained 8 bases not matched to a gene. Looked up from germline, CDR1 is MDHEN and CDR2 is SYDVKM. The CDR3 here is CASSFRGLAGGNTGELFF. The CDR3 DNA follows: TGTGCCAGCAGTTTCCGGGGCCTAGCGGGAGGTAACACCGGGGAGCTGTTTTTT.

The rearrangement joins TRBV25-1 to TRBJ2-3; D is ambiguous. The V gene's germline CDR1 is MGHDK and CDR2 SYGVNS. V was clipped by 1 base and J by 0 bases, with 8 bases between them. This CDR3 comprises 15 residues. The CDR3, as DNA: TGTGCCAGCAGTGAATCCAAGAGTAGCACAGATACGCAGTATTTT. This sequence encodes CASSESKSSTDTQYF.

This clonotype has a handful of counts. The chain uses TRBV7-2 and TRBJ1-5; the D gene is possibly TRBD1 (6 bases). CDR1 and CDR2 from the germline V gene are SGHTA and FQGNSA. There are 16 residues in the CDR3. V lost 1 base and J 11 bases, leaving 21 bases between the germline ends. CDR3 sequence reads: CASSLEGTTDRKTQHF. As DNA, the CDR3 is TGTGCCAGCAGCTTAGAAGGGACAACAGATCGAAAGACCCAGCATTTT.

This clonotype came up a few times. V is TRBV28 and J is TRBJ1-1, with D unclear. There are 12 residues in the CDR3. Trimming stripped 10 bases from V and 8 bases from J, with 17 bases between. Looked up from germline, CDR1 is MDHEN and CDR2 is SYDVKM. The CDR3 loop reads CATRSYTVEAFF. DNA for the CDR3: TGTGCCACCCGTTCTTACACCGTGGAAGCTTTCTTT.

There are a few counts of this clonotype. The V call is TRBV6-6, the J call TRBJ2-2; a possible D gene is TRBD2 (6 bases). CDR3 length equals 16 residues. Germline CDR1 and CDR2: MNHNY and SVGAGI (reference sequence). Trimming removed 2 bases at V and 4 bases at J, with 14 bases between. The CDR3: CASSYMGGIGTGELFF. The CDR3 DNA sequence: TGTGCCAGCAGTTACATGGGGGGAATTGGCACCGGGGAGCTGTTTTTT.

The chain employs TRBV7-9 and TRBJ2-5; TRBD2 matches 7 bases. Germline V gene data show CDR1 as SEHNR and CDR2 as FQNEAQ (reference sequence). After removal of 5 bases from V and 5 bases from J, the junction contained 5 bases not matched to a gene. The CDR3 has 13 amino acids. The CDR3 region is CASSLTSAETQYF. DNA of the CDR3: TGTGCCAGCAGCCTTACTAGCGCGGAGACCCAGTACTTC.

CDR3 in DNA: TGTGCCAGCAGCGCCGGGACTAGCGGGGTAGATACCCAGTACTTC. The encoded protein is CASSAGTSGVDTQYF. The rearrangement links TRBV7-3 to TRBJ2-5; 13 bases are a match to TRBD2. The CDR3 spans 15 residues. V trimming: 5 bases; J trimming: 8 bases; junction bases outside the gene matches: 8. Germline V lookup: CDR1 SGHTA, CDR2 FQGTGA. The full variable domain, in which reference TRBV7-3 and TRBJ2-5 provide the parts outside the CDR3, is GAGVSQTPSNKVTEKGKYVELRCDPISGHTALYWYRQSLGQGPEFLIYFQGTGAADDSGLPNDRFFAVRPEGSVSTLKIQRTERGDSAVYLCASSAGTSGVDTQYFGPGTRLLVL.

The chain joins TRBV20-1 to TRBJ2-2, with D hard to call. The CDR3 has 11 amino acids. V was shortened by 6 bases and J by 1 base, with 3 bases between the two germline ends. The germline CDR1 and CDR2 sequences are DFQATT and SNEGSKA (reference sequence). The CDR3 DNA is TGCAGTGCCCTGAACACCGGGGAGCTGTTTTTT. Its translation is CSALNTGELFF.

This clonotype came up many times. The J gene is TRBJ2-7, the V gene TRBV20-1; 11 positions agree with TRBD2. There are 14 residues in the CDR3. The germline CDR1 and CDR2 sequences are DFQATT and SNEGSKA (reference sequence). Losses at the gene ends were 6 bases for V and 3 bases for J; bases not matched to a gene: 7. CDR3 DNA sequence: TGCAGTGCCTATCTAGCGGGAGGCCGCTACGAGCAGTACTTC. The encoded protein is CSAYLAGGRYEQYF.

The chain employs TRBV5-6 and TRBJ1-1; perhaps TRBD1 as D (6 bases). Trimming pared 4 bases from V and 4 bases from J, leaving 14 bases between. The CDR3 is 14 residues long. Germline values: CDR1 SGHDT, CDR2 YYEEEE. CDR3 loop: CASSPIETGTEAFF. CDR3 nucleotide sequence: TGTGCCAGCAGCCCAATCGAGACAGGCACTGAAGCTTTCTTT.

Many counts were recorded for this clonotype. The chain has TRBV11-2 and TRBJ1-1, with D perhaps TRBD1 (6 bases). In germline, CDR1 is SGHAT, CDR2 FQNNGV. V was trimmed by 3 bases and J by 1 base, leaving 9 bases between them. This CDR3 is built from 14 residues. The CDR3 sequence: CASSLTDRNTEAFF. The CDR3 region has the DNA TGTGCCAGCAGCTTGACGGACAGGAACACTGAAGCTTTCTTT.

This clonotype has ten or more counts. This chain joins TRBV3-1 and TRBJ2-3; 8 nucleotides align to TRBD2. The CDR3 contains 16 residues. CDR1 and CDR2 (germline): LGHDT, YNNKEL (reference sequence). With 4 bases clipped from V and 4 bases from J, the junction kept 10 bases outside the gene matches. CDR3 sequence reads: CASSPNLAGLADTQYF. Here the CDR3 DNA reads TGTGCCAGCAGCCCCAACTTAGCGGGATTGGCAGATACGCAGTATTTT.

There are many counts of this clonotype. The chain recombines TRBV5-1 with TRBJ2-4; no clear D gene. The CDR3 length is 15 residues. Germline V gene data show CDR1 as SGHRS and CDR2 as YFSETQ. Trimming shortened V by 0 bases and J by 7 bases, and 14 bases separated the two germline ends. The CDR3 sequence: CASSLGSGSRNIQYF. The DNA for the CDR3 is TGCGCCAGCAGCTTGGGTTCCGGTTCCCGGAACATTCAGTACTTC.

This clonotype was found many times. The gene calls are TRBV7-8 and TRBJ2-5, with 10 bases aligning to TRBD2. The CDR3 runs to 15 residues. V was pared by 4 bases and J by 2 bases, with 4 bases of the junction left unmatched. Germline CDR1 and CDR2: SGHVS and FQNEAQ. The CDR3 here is CASSSSGRNQETQYF. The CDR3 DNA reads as TGTGCCAGCAGCTCTAGCGGGAGAAATCAAGAGACCCAGTACTTC.